This T cell receptor beta chain was recorded in a study of Graves' ophthalmopathy and Graves' hyperthyroidism. On the study more broadly: Peripheral blood sampling occurred at initial diagnosis, before any treatment.

Every ophthalmopathy donor presented moderate-to-severe activity, CAS ≥3, NOSPECS ≥4 and duration under 3 months. Out of 9 to 10 ml of fresh peripheral blood, PBMCs were obtained. Study conclusions and caveats: In separating ophthalmopathy from stable hyperthyroidism, a 13-signature model achieved roughly 90% sensitivity and about 80% specificity.

Points on this clonotype: As yet, its antigen is unknown.

RNA transcripts yielded amplified TCR beta CDR3 regions. HTBI primers were employed in first-round RT-PCR, then a second-round multiplex PCR followed. TCRdb recomputed calls from the multiplex PCR reads with MiXCR, one row per CDR3 protein. The table has hundreds of thousands of distinct CDR3 sequences, roughly 41% seen once. Specimen: peripheral blood. The receptor was derived from an adult man with Graves' ophthalmopathy.

This CDR3 is CSLRGELFYEQYF. The CDR3 DNA is TGCAGTCTACGGGGGGAACTCTTCTACGAGCAGTACTTC. The chain uses TRBV29-1 and TRBJ2-7, with 7 bases matching TRBD2. Germline V gives CDR1 SQVTM, CDR2 ANQGSEA. The CDR3 contains 13 residues.